What follows are 19 T cell receptor beta chains derived from one specimen sequenced in a study of T cell changes during pregnancy in multiple sclerosis (dated by TCRdb to between 2019 and 2020). Libraries were made using the immunoSEQ multiplex PCR assay. The table was pulled from immuneACCESS by TCRdb, which kept in-frame rearrangements only. Such tables lose some clones; where checked, under half of the loss comes from unresolved V genes, and the rest has no known cause. Across this sample there are over 40,000 clones, with approximately 91% seen only once. The ten largest account for around 0.29% of the sample. The material was CD4+ T cells from peripheral blood mononuclear cells, obtained in the second trimester of pregnancy. These receptor sequences come from a female donor with multiple sclerosis, enrolled in a pregnancy study.

The V call is TRBV18, the J call TRBJ2-7, with D possibly matching TRBD2 (5 bases). CDR1 KGHSH and CDR2 LQKENI come from the germline V gene. V lost 4 bases, J lost 6 bases, and 13 bases lay in between. The CDR3 covers 13 residues. CDR3 residues: CASSLLPEGEQYF. As DNA, the CDR3 is TGTGCCAGCTCACTCCTACCCGAGGGCGAGCAGTACTTC.

V usage is TRBV27 and J usage is TRBJ1-2; 7 nucleotides line up with TRBD1. CDR3 length: 15 amino acids. The V gene's germline CDR1 is MNHEY and CDR2 SMNVEV (reference sequence). Trimming removed 3 bases from V and 11 bases from J; junction bases left unmatched: 15. CDR3 sequence (DNA): TGTGCCAGCAGTTTTTCTCCGGGGACAGTAGGGTTTTACACCTTC. Protein sequence: CASSFSPGTVGFYTF.

J is TRBJ2-1 and V is TRBV18, with 12 bases fitting TRBD1. The CDR3 is 14 amino acids. J gave up 8 bases and V 3 bases, and 2 bases lay outside the gene matches. The germline V gene has CDR1 KGHSH and CDR2 LQKENI. The CDR3 spells CASSPGTGGYEQFF. The CDR3 coding sequence is TGTGCCAGCTCACCCGGGACAGGGGGCTATGAGCAGTTCTTC.

The chain couples TRBV6-5 to TRBJ2-2, with D maybe TRBD2 (5 bases). The V end lost 6 bases, the J end lost 5 bases, and 7 bases lay between the germline ends. This CDR3 comprises 12 residues. Germline V gene lookup returns CDR1 MNHEY and CDR2 SVGAGI. The CDR3 sequence is CASRLGTGELFF. The CDR3 region has the DNA TGTGCCAGCAGACTAGGAACCGGGGAGCTGTTTTTT.

This chain joins TRBV2 and TRBJ1-1; D is unresolved. Germline CDR1 SNHLY, CDR2 FYNNEI. CDR3 length: 13 amino acids. V lost 1 base to trimming and J lost 4 bases, with 7 bases between them. The CDR3 DNA is TGTGCCAGCAGTGAAGGCGGGCTCACTGAAGCTTTCTTT. Translated, it gives CASSEGGLTEAFF.

This chain uses TRBV6-1 with TRBJ2-5; D remains ambiguous. With 4 bases removed from V and 0 bases from J, the gap between germline ends came to 3 bases. The CDR3 spans 12 residues. Germline V gives CDR1 MNHNS, CDR2 SASEGT. CDR3 in DNA: TGTGCCAGCAGTGCTAACCAAGAGACCCAGTACTTC. Encoded protein: CASSANQETQYF.

CDR3 DNA: TGTGCCACCCAGGGGGTTGCTGGGGCCAACGTCCTGACTTTC. Translated, it gives CATQGVAGANVLTF. V usage is TRBV2 and J usage is TRBJ2-6; 7 bases agree with TRBD1. The germline CDR1 and CDR2 sequences are SNHLY and FYNNEI. CDR3 length: 14 residues. Trimming cost V 10 bases and J 2 bases; bases outside gene matches: 5.

A single count supports this clone. The chain carries TRBV19 and TRBJ2-2, with a weak D call TRBD1 (6 bases). Looked up from germline, CDR1 is LNHDA and CDR2 is SQIVND (reference sequence). V lost 8 bases to trimming and J lost 2 bases, with 12 bases between them. The CDR3 loop spans 14 amino acids. The CDR3 DNA is TGTGCCAGTGTTAGCAGGGGAAACACCGGGGAGCTGTTTTTT. It yields the protein CASVSRGNTGELFF.

The chain couples TRBV5-1 to TRBJ2-1; TRBD2 matches at 13 bases. Germline lookup yields CDR1 SGHRS and CDR2 YFSETQ. The CDR3 is 15 residues long. Germline trimming cut 4 bases from V and 8 bases from J; bases unmatched to any gene: 6. CDR3 region: CASSHGTSGVDEQFF. Here the CDR3 DNA reads TGCGCCAGCAGCCATGGGACTAGCGGGGTGGATGAGCAGTTCTTC.

The J gene is TRBJ2-1, the V gene TRBV4-1; 8 bases match TRBD1. CDR3 length: 14 residues. Germline CDR1 is MGHRA and CDR2 is YSYEKL. With V trimmed by 4 bases and J by 6 bases, 5 bases remained unmatched. The CDR3 loop reads CASSPGQAFNEQFF. CDR3 sequence (DNA): TGCGCCAGCAGCCCGGGACAGGCCTTCAATGAGCAGTTCTTC.

CDR3 protein: CASSPTGTGHGRLGNSPLHF. The CDR3 region has the DNA TGTGCCAGCTCACCCACTGGGACAGGGCATGGCAGGCTAGGGAATTCACCCCTCCACTTT. The V gene is TRBV18, the J gene TRBJ1-6; 9 bases are shared with TRBD1. The germline gives CDR1 KGHSH, CDR2 LQKENI. Trimming took 3 bases from V and 7 from J; bases not matched to a gene: 19. The CDR3 totals 20 residues.

The rearrangement links TRBV27 to TRBJ2-7; 7 bases map to TRBD2. Germline V gives CDR1 MNHEY, CDR2 SMNVEV (reference sequence). With 5 bases clipped from V and 6 bases from J, the junction kept 10 bases outside the gene matches. The length of the CDR3 is 14 residues. The CDR3 protein is CASSGGGLVSEQYF. The DNA for the CDR3 is TGTGCCAGCAGTGGGGGAGGGTTGGTGTCCGAGCAGTACTTC.

The chain recombines TRBV5-1 with TRBJ1-3, with D maybe TRBD1 (6 bases). V was trimmed by 0 bases and J by 0 bases, leaving 13 bases between them. CDR1 and CDR2 (germline): SGHRS, YFSETQ. This CDR3 has 17 residues. CDR3 sequence (DNA): TGCGCCAGCAGCTTGGAGGTAACAGGGAGCTCTGGAAACACCATATATTTT. Translated, it gives CASSLEVTGSSGNTIYF.

The chain carries TRBV6-5 and TRBJ2-7, with a weak D call TRBD2 (5 bases). Trimming left V 5 bases short and J 0 bases short, with 8 bases between. This CDR3 spans 13 amino acids. Germline V CDR1 and CDR2: MNHEY, SVGAGI. CDR3 coding DNA: TGTGCCAGCAGTCCCGGACTCTCCTACGAGCAGTACTTC. This encodes CASSPGLSYEQYF.

This clone has just one count. The V gene is TRBV4-1, the J gene TRBJ2-4; 8 bases agree with TRBD1. This CDR3 is 16 amino acids long. The ends lost 4 bases at V and 2 bases at J; junction bases unmatched: 7. The germline V gene encodes CDR1 MGHRA and CDR2 YSYEKL. Here the CDR3 reads CASSREWTGTKNIQYF. The CDR3 DNA is TGCGCCAGCAGCCGAGAATGGACAGGGACCAAAAACATTCAGTACTTC.

This chain uses TRBV2 with TRBJ1-2; 10 bases agree with TRBD1. Looked up from germline, CDR1 is SNHLY and CDR2 is FYNNEI. V dropped 6 bases and J dropped 8; count of bases not matched to a gene: 9. This CDR3 is 14 amino acids long. The CDR3 bases are TGTGCCAGCAGGAAAGGACAGGGGGTCGAGGGCTACACCTTC. This gives the protein CASRKGQGVEGYTF.

This chain joins TRBV5-1 and TRBJ2-5; perhaps TRBD2 as D (6 bases). With 4 bases removed from V and 5 bases from J, the gap between germline ends came to 18 bases. The length of the CDR3 is 15 residues. Germline CDR1 reads SGHRS; CDR2 reads YFSETQ. CDR3 sequence reads: CASSNGRGLSETQYF. CDR3 bases: TGCGCCAGCAGCAACGGCCGGGGACTTTCGGAGACCCAGTACTTC.

The V and J genes are TRBV15 and TRBJ2-2; 7 bases map to TRBD1. CDR3 length: 16 amino acids. The germline CDR1 and CDR2 sequences are LNHNV and YYDKDF (reference sequence). The V segment lost 0 bases and the J segment 4 bases; nucleotides outside the gene matches: 5. CDR3 residues: CATSRDQGVSTGELFF. The CDR3 region has the DNA TGTGCCACCAGCAGAGATCAGGGGGTCTCCACCGGGGAGCTGTTTTTT.

The chain is built from TRBV6-1 and TRBJ2-7, with TRBD1 matching 7 bases. The CDR3 runs to 14 residues. Trimming took 5 bases from V and 7 from J; bases not matched to a gene: 11. Per germline, CDR1 MNHNS and CDR2 SASEGT. DNA of the CDR3: TGTGCCAGCAGTCTGACAGGGCTGGGGCGGGAGCAGTACTTC. Translation gives CASSLTGLGREQYF.